This T cell receptor (beta chain) was observed in a study of T cell responses to AZD1222 COVID-19 vaccine. This CDR3 is built from 14 residues. The germline V gene encodes CDR1 SGHTA and CDR2 FQGTGA. Between the trimmed V and J ends, which lost 3 bases and 3 bases, there was a span of 12 bases. Data came from immunoSEQ multiplex PCR; TCRdb stores just in-frame clones and leaves some out. Of some 120,000 clones in the sample, about 92% were seen once. The TCR comes from an adult in good health. V gene TRBV7-3 combines with J gene TRBJ2-7; a possible D gene is TRBD1 (6 bases). The specimen comprised peripheral blood, sampled on day 0 of MenACWY control vaccination. The CDR3 here is CASSLQQGNYEQYF. The CDR3 DNA follows: TGTGCCAGCAGCTTGCAGCAGGGGAACTACGAGCAGTACTTC.